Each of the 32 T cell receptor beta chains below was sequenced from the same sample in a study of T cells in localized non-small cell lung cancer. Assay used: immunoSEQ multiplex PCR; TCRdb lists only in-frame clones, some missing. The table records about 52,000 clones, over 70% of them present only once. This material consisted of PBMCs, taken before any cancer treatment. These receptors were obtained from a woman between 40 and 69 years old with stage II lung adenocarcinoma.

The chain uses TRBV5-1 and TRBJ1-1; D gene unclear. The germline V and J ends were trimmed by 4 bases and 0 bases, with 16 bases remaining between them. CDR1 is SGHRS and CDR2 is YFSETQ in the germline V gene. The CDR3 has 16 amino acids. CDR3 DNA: TGCGCCAGCAGCCACTGGACCGGGCATATGAACACTGAAGCTTTCTTT. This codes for CASSHWTGHMNTEAFF.

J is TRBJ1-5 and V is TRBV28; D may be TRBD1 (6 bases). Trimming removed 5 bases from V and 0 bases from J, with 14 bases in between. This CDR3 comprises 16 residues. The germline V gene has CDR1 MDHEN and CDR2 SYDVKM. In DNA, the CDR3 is TGTGCCAGCAGTGGCCTTCGACAGGTTAGCAATCAGCCCCAGCATTTT. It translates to CASSGLRQVSNQPQHF. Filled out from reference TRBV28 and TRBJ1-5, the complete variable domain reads DVKVTQSSRYLVKRTGEKVFLECVQDMDHENMFWYRQDPGLGLRLIYFSYDVKMKEKGDIPEGYSVSREKKERFSLILESASTNQTSMYLCASSGLRQVSNQPQHFGDGTRLSIL.

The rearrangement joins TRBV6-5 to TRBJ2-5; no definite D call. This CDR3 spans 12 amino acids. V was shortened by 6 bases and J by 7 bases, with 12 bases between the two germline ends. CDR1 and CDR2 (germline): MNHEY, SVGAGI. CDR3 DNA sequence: TGTGCCAGCAGCTCAGGCGAAGTGACCCAGTACTTC. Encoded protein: CASSSGEVTQYF.

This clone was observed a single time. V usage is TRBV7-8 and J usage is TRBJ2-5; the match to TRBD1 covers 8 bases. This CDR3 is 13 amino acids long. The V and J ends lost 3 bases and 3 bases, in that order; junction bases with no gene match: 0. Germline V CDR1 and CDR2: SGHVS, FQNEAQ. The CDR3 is CASSLDREETQYF. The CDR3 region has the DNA TGTGCCAGCAGCTTGGACAGGGAAGAGACCCAGTACTTC.

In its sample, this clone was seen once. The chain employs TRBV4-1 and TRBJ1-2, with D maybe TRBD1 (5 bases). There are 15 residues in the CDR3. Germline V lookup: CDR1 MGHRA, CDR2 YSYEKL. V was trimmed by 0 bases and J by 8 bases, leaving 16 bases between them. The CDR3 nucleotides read TGCGCCAGCAGCCAAGAAGGTACAGGATTTCGGGGCTACACCTTC. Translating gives CASSQEGTGFRGYTF.

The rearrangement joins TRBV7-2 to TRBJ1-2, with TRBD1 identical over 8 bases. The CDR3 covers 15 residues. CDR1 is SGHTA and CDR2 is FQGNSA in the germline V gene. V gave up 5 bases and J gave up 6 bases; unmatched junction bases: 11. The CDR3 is CASSIPSRTGHGYTF. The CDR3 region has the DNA TGTGCCAGCAGCATTCCCTCGCGGACAGGGCATGGCTACACCTTC.

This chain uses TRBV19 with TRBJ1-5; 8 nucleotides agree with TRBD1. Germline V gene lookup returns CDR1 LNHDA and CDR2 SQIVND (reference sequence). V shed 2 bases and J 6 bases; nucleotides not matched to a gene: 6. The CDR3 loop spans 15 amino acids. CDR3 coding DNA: TGTGCCAGTAGTATATCAGGGGGCGATTTTCAGCCCCAGCATTTT. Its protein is CASSISGGDFQPQHF.

The CDR3: CASSLDRGSTGELFF. For the CDR3, the DNA is TGTGCCAGCAGCCTTGACAGGGGTAGTACCGGGGAGCTGTTTTTT. The J gene is TRBJ2-2, the V gene TRBV7-3; 8 bases match TRBD1. V gave up 5 bases and J gave up 5 bases; unmatched junction bases: 7. This CDR3 region has 15 residues. Germline CDR1 SGHTA, CDR2 FQGTGA.

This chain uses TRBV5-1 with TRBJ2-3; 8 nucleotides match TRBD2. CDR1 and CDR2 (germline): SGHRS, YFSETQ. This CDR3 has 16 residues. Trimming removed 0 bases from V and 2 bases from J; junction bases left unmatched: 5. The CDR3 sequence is CASSLEAGALTDTQYF. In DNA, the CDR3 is TGCGCCAGCAGCTTGGAAGCGGGGGCCCTCACAGATACGCAGTATTTT.

The CDR3 loop is CASRKYSYEQYF. The DNA of the CDR3 is TGTGCCAGCAGAAAATACAGCTACGAGCAGTACTTC. The chain recombines TRBV28 with TRBJ2-7; D unresolved. Germline CDR1 MDHEN, CDR2 SYDVKM. CDR3 size: 12 residues. The V gene lost 6 bases and the J gene lost 3 bases, with 9 bases spanning the gap.

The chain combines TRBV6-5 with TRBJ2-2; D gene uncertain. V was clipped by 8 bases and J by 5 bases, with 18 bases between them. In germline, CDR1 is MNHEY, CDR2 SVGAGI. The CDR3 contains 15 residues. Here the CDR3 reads CASQGPRRRTGELFF. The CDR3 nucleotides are TGTGCCAGCCAAGGTCCACGAAGAAGGACCGGGGAGCTGTTTTTT.

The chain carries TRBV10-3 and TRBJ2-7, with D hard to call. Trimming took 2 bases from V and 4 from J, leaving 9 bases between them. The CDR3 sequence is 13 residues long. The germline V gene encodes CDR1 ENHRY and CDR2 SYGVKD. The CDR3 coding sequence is TGTGCCATCAGTGAGGGTGTAGGGTACGAGCAGTACTTC. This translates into CAISEGVGYEQYF.

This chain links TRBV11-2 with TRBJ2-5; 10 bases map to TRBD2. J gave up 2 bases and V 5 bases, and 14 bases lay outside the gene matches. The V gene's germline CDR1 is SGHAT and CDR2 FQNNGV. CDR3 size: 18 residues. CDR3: CASSPGLAVARVQETQYF. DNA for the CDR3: TGTGCCAGCAGCCCAGGACTAGCGGTGGCCCGGGTTCAAGAGACCCAGTACTTC.

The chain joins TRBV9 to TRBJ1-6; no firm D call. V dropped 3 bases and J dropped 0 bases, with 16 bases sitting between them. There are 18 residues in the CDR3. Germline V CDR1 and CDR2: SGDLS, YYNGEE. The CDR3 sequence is CASSDGPYSSSYNSPLHF. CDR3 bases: TGTGCCAGCAGCGATGGGCCATACTCGAGCTCCTATAATTCACCCCTCCACTTT.

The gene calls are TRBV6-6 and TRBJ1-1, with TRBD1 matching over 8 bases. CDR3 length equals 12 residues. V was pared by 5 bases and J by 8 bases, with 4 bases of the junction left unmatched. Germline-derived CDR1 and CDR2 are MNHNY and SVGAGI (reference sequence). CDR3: CASSRDRIEAFF. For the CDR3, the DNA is TGTGCCAGCAGTCGGGACAGGATCGAAGCTTTCTTT.

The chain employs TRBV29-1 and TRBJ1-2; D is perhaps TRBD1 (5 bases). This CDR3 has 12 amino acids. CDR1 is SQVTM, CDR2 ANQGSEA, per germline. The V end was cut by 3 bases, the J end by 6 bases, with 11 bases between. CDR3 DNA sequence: TGCAGCGTTGATGGCAGGGCAGATGGCTACACCTTC. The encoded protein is CSVDGRADGYTF.

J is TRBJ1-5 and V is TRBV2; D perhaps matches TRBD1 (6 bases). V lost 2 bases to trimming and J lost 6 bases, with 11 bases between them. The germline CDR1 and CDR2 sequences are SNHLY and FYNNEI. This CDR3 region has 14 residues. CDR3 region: CASSETGGGQPQHF. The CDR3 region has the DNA TGTGCCAGCAGTGAAACCGGGGGCGGTCAGCCCCAGCATTTT.

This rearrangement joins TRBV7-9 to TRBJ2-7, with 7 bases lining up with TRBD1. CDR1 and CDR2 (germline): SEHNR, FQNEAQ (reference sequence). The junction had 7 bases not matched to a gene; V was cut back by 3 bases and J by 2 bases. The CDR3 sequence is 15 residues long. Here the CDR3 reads CASSFTGDVTYEQYF. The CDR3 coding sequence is TGTGCCAGCAGCTTCACAGGGGACGTGACCTACGAGCAGTACTTC.

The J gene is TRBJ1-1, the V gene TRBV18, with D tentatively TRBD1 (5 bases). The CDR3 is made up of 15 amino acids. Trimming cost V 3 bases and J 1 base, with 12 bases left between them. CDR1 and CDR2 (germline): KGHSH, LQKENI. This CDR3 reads CASSPADSRNTEAFF. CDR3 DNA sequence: TGTGCCAGCTCACCTGCCGACAGTCGGAACACTGAAGCTTTCTTT.

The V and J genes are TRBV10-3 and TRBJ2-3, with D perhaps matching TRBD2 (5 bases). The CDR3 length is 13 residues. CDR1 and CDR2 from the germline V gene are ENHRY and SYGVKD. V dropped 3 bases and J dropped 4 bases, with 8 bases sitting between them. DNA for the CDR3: TGTGCCATCAGTGAAGAGGGTCCAGATACGCAGTATTTT. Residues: CAISEEGPDTQYF.

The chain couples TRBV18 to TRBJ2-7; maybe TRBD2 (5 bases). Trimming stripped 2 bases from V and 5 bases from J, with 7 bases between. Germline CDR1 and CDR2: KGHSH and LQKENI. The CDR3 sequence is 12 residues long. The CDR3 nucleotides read TGTGCCAGCTCACCAGGAGGTCACGAGCAGTACTTC. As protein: CASSPGGHEQYF. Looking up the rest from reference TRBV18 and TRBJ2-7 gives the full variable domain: NAGVMQNPRHLVRRRGQEARLRCSPMKGHSHVYWYRQLPEEGLKFMVYLQKENIIDESGMPKERFSAEFPKEGPSILRIQQVVRGDSAAYFCASSPGGHEQYFGPGTRLTVT.

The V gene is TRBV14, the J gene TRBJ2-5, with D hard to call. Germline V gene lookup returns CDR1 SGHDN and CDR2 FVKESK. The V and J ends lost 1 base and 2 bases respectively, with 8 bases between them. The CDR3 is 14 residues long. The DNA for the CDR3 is TGTGCCAGCAGCCAAGTGGCTCATCAAGAGACCCAGTACTTC. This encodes CASSQVAHQETQYF.

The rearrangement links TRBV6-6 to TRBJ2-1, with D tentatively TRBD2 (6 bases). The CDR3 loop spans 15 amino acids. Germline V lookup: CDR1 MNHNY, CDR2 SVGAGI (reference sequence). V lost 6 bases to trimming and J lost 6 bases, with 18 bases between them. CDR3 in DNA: TGTGCCAGCAGCCCGAATAGCGGTCCTCTCAATGAGCAGTTCTTC. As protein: CASSPNSGPLNEQFF.

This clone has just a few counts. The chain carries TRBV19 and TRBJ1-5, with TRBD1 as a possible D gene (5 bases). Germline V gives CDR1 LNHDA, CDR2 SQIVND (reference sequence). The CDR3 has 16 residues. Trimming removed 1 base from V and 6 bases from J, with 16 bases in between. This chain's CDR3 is CASSIGPGSYVQPQHF. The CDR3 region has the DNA TGTGCCAGTAGTATAGGCCCAGGGAGTTATGTTCAGCCCCAGCATTTT.

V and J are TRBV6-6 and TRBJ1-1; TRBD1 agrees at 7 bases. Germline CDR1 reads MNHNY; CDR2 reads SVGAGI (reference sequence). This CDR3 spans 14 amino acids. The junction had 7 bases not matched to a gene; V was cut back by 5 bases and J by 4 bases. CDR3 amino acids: CASSPATGTTEAFF. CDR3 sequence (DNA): TGTGCCAGCAGTCCCGCGACAGGGACCACTGAAGCTTTCTTT.

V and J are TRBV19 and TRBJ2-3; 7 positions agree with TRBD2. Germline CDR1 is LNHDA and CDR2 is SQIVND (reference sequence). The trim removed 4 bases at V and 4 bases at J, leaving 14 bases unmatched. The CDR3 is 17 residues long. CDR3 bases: TGTGCCAGTAGTACAAGGGAGGGTTCCTCCTCCCCAGATACGCAGTATTTT. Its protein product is CASSTREGSSSPDTQYF.

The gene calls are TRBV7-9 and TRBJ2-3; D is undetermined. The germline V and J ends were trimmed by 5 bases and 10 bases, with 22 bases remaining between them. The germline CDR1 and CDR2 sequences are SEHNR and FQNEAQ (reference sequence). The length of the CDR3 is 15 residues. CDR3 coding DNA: TGTGCCAGCAGCCCGCTACTCGGTGAGACCGCGGCGCAGTATTTT. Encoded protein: CASSPLLGETAAQYF.

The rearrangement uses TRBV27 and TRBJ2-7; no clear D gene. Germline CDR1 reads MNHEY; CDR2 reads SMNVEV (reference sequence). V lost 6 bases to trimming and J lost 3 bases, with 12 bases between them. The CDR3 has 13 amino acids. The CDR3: CASSQLSHYEQYF. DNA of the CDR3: TGTGCCAGCAGCCAACTCAGCCACTACGAGCAGTACTTC.

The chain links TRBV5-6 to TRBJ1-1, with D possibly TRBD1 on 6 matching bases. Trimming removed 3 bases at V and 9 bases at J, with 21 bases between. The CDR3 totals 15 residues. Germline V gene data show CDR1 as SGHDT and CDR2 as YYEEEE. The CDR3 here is CASSSYGGADGKAFF. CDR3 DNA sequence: TGTGCCAGCAGCTCGTATGGGGGGGCGGATGGTAAAGCTTTCTTT.

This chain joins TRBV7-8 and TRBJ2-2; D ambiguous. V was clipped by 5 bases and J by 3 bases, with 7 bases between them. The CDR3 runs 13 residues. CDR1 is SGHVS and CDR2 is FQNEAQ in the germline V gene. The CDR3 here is CASSPRHTGELFF. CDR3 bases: TGTGCCAGCAGCCCACGACACACCGGGGAGCTGTTTTTT.

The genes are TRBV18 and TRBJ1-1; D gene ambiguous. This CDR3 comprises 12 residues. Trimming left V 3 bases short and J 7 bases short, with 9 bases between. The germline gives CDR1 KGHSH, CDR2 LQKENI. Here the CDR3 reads CASSPGSGEAFF. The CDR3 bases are TGTGCCAGCTCACCCGGTTCCGGTGAAGCTTTCTTT.

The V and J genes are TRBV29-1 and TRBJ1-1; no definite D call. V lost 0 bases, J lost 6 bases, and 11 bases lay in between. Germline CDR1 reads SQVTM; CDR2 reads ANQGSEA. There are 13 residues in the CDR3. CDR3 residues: CSVEDAREAEAFF. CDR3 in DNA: TGCAGCGTTGAAGATGCGAGGGAGGCTGAAGCTTTCTTT.